This passage covers 12 T cell receptor beta chains from one sample sequenced in a study of blood T cell repertoires in COVID-19. Repertoires were generated with immunoSEQ multiplex PCR, while TCRdb's copy carries only in-frame clones and drops some. Of around 110,000 clones listed, 90% are singletons. The specimen sequenced was peripheral blood. The receptors were sampled from a human donor with active COVID-19. The donor label of this sample is uncertain.

In the case of this clone: The identical CDR3 is also encoded by other nucleotide sequences in the sample. This chain joins TRBV5-1 and TRBJ1-2; a possible D gene is TRBD1 (6 bases). CDR1 is SGHRS and CDR2 is YFSETQ in the germline V gene. This CDR3 comprises 14 residues. The V and J ends lost 0 bases and 0 bases respectively, with 6 bases between them. The CDR3 loop is CASSLGQANYGYTF. CDR3 coding DNA: TGCGCCAGCAGCTTGGGACAGGCTAACTATGGCTACACCTTC.

The rearrangement links TRBV6-2 or TRBV6-3 to TRBJ1-2; the match to TRBD1 covers 8 bases. V lost 5 bases, J lost 0 bases, and 8 bases stayed unmatched. Germline CDR1 is MNHEY and CDR2 is SVGEGT. This CDR3 spans 16 amino acids. The CDR3 DNA reads as TGTGCCAGCAGTGGGGACAGGAGAACCGCTAACTATGGCTACACCTTC. It codes for CASSGDRRTANYGYTF.

V usage is TRBV27 and J usage is TRBJ1-5; D gene ambiguous. V dropped 0 bases and J dropped 5 bases, with 5 bases sitting between them. The CDR3 consists of 13 residues. Germline values: CDR1 MNHEY, CDR2 SMNVEV (reference sequence). The CDR3 spells CASSLSPYQPQHF. The CDR3 bases are TGTGCCAGCAGTTTATCCCCGTATCAGCCCCAGCATTTT.

The genes are TRBV18 and TRBJ2-3; perhaps TRBD1 as D (5 bases). Trimming pared 4 bases from V and 2 bases from J, leaving 19 bases between. Looked up from germline, CDR1 is KGHSH and CDR2 is LQKENI. This CDR3 contains 17 residues. CDR3 residues: CASSLKAPPRDTDTQYF. The CDR3 DNA is TGTGCCAGCTCACTAAAAGCACCACCCAGGGACACAGATACGCAGTATTTT.

This chain links TRBV5-1 with TRBJ1-3, with 7 bases that match TRBD1. Germline lookup yields CDR1 SGHRS and CDR2 YFSETQ. This CDR3 has 15 amino acids. Unmatched junction bases numbered 1, after V lost 1 base and J lost 0 bases. For the CDR3, the DNA is TGCGCCAGCAGCTTGTGGGACAGCTCTGGAAACACCATATATTTT. Translated: CASSLWDSSGNTIYF.

V gene TRBV30 combines with J gene TRBJ1-2; possibly TRBD1 for D (5 bases). The CDR3 consists of 17 residues. V was pared by 0 bases and J by 5 bases, with 22 bases between. Per the germline V gene, CDR1 is GTSNPN and CDR2 is SVGIG (reference sequence). DNA of the CDR3: TGTGCCTGGAGTGTAAGGTTCACAGGATATACTGGGTATGGCTACACCTTC. It translates to CAWSVRFTGYTGYGYTF.

The chain joins TRBV7-2 to TRBJ1-2; 7 bases are shared with TRBD1. The J segment lost 7 bases and the V segment lost 5 bases, leaving 16 bases of the junction unmatched. Germline V gives CDR1 SGHTA, CDR2 FQGNSA. CDR3 length: 16 amino acids. The DNA of the CDR3 is TGTGCCAGCAGCCATACCGGGACAGCCGCCGTGATTGGCTACACCTTC. Amino acids: CASSHTGTAAVIGYTF.

This clone was picked up one time. V usage is TRBV7-6 and J usage is TRBJ2-3; 8 positions agree with TRBD1. Germline V gene data show CDR1 as SGHVS and CDR2 as FNYEAQ. This CDR3 has 15 amino acids. J gave up 2 bases and V 3 bases, and 4 bases lay outside the gene matches. The CDR3 region is CASSFRQGPTDTQYF. CDR3 in DNA: TGTGCCAGCAGCTTTAGACAGGGGCCCACAGATACGCAGTATTTT. Supplemented by reference TRBV7-6 and TRBJ2-3, the full variable domain reads GAGVSQSPRYKVTKRGQDVALRCDPISGHVSLYWYRQALGQGPEFLTYFNYEAQQDKSGLPNDRFSAERPEGSISTLTIQRTEQRDSAMYRCASSFRQGPTDTQYFGPGTRLTVL.

The gene calls are TRBV7-9 and TRBJ2-3; 7 nucleotides align to TRBD2. The germline gives CDR1 SEHNR, CDR2 FQNEAQ (reference sequence). This CDR3 has 18 amino acids. The V and J ends lost 1 base and 0 bases, in that order; junction bases with no gene match: 10. For the CDR3, the DNA is TGTGCCAGCAGCTTAGGGCCACAAGCGGGGTCTAGCACAGATACGCAGTATTTT. As protein: CASSLGPQAGSSTDTQYF.

The rearrangement uses TRBV19 and TRBJ2-1, with TRBD2 matching over 9 bases. The ends lost 7 bases at V and 5 bases at J; junction bases unmatched: 12. The CDR3 runs 16 residues. Germline CDR1 and CDR2: LNHDA and SQIVND (reference sequence). In nucleotides, the CDR3 is TGTGCCAGTATGGAACTAGCGGGCCCCGTTGACAATGAGCAGTTCTTC. Its protein product is CASMELAGPVDNEQFF.

The chain combines TRBV7-9 with TRBJ1-6; a possible D gene is TRBD1 (6 bases). Germline V CDR1 and CDR2: SEHNR, FQNEAQ (reference sequence). Between the trimmed V and J ends, which lost 6 bases and 5 bases, there was a span of 11 bases. The CDR3 totals 14 residues. CDR3 in amino acids: CASRAGGHNSPLHF. Here the CDR3 DNA reads TGTGCCAGCAGGGCGGGGGGGCATAATTCACCCCTCCACTTT.

This sequence joins TRBV19 and TRBJ2-3; 9 nucleotides match TRBD1. Germline CDR1 and CDR2: LNHDA and SQIVND (reference sequence). The CDR3 is made up of 15 amino acids. V shed 1 base and J 1 base; nucleotides not matched to a gene: 0. The CDR3 sequence: CASSIGQGGTDTQYF. DNA for the CDR3: TGTGCCAGTAGTATAGGACAGGGGGGCACAGATACGCAGTATTTT.